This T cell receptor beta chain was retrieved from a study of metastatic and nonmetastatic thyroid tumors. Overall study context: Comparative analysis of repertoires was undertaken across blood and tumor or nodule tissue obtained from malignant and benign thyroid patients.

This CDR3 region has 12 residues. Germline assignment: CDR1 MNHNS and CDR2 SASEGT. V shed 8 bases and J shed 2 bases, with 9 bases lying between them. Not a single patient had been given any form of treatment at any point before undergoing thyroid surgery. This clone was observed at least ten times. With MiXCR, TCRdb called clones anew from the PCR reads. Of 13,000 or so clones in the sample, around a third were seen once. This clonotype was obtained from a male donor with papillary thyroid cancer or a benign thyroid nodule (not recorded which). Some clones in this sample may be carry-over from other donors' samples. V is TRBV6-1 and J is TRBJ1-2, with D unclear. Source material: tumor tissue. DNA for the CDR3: TGTGCCAGCTCCCCGAAGAACTATGGCTACACCTTC. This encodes CASSPKNYGYTF.